This entry lists 26 T cell receptor beta chains sequenced from one sample in a study of human T cells and chemical hapten exposure. The time point is: patch test 1, 2 weeks after DPC sensitization. Treatment meaning: therapeutic diphenylcyclopropenone sensitization with weekly scalp DPC. MiXCR, run by TCRdb on the RACE reads, gives a single entry per CDR3 protein. The sample has 300,000 to 450,000 distinct CDR3 sequences, approximately 4.4% seen once; the top ten hold about 2.1%. The material was whole blood, obtained in connection with sensitization to the hapten diphenylcyclopropenone (DPC). Receptor source: a woman in her fifties or sixties with alopecia areata. Some clones in this sample may be carry-over from other donors' samples.

This chain uses TRBV28 with TRBJ2-1, with a weak D call TRBD2 (6 bases). Between the trimmed V and J ends, which lost 7 bases and 12 bases, there was a span of 19 bases. The CDR3 length is 13 residues. CDR1 MDHEN and CDR2 SYDVKM come from the germline V gene. This CDR3 reads CASTTGGALGQFF. CDR3 DNA: TGTGCCAGCACCACCGGGGGAGCTTTGGGGCAGTTCTTC.

V gene TRBV12-3 or TRBV12-4 combines with J gene TRBJ2-4; TRBD2 matches 7 bases. J gave up 14 bases and V 5 bases, and 12 bases lay outside the gene matches. This CDR3 is 13 amino acids long. CDR3 bases: TGTGCCAGCAGTCCCTCGGCGGGGGATGAGGAGTACTTC. Its translation: CASSPSAGDEEYF.

This clonotype was seen at least ten times. The chain carries TRBV12-3 or TRBV12-4 and TRBJ1-6; possible D gene TRBD1, 6 bases. V lost 6 bases to trimming and J lost 6 bases, with 12 bases between them. The CDR3 is made up of 14 amino acids. CDR3 sequence (DNA): TGTGCCAGCAGAAAGGGGGAGGGTAATTCACCCCTCCACTTT. Encoded protein: CASRKGEGNSPLHF.

This clonotype was seen many times. The chain has TRBV6-6 and TRBJ1-5; the D gene is possibly TRBD1 (5 bases). This CDR3 spans 12 amino acids. V lost 2 bases and J lost 9, with 8 bases in between. Germline V gene data show CDR1 as MNHNY and CDR2 as SVGAGI (reference sequence). The DNA of the CDR3 is TGTGCCAGCAGTTACGAGGGACGGCCCCAGCATTTT. It is translated as CASSYEGRPQHF.

This clonotype was seen a handful of times. The V gene is TRBV20-1, the J gene TRBJ2-7; a weak D match, TRBD1 (5 bases). The germline V gene encodes CDR1 DFQATT and CDR2 SNEGSKA (reference sequence). The CDR3 has 14 residues. Deletions cut 3 bases from V and 0 bases from J, with 12 bases between. The CDR3 nucleotides are TGCAGTGCTAGGGGGCCTCAGAGCTCCTACGAGCAGTACTTC. Translation gives CSARGPQSSYEQYF.

CDR3 in amino acids: CASSEAKGGSGNTIYF. CDR3 nucleotides: TGTGCCAGCAGTGAAGCGAAGGGGGGCTCTGGAAACACCATATATTTT. The chain is built from TRBV6-1 and TRBJ1-3, with D maybe TRBD1 (6 bases). CDR3 size: 16 residues. Germline V gene lookup returns CDR1 MNHNS and CDR2 SASEGT. Trimming took off 0 bases at V and 0 bases at J, with 9 bases between the two ends.

The chain links TRBV4-1 to TRBJ1-1; the D gene is possibly TRBD1 (6 bases). Trimming pared 3 bases from V and 0 bases from J, leaving 11 bases between. Germline values: CDR1 MGHRA, CDR2 YSYEKL. This CDR3 has 15 amino acids. The CDR3 region has the DNA TGCGCCAGCAGCCATCCCGGACAGATGAACACTGAAGCTTTCTTT. Its translation is CASSHPGQMNTEAFF.

This clonotype was observed many times. The chain is built from TRBV4-1 and TRBJ1-1; maybe TRBD1 (5 bases). Deletions cut 3 bases from V and 0 bases from J, with 17 bases between. Germline V gives CDR1 MGHRA, CDR2 YSYEKL. The CDR3 contains 17 residues. This CDR3 reads CASSHGPGRSMNTEAFF. For the CDR3, the DNA is TGCGCCAGCAGCCATGGGCCGGGACGGTCCATGAACACTGAAGCTTTCTTT.

This clonotype showed up many times. The chain is built from TRBV4-3 and TRBJ2-2, with no clear D. Germline V gives CDR1 LGHNA, CDR2 YSLEER. CDR3 length: 16 amino acids. Trimming left V 1 base short and J 1 base short, with 10 bases between. The CDR3 loop is CASSQGAGLNTGELFF. CDR3 bases: TGCGCCAGCAGCCAAGGGGCAGGCTTGAACACCGGGGAGCTGTTTTTT.

The chain has TRBV20-1 and TRBJ2-3; 10 bases line up with TRBD2. J was trimmed by 2 bases and V by 0 bases; bases with no gene match: 14. CDR1 is DFQATT and CDR2 is SNEGSKA in the germline V gene (reference sequence). The CDR3 runs to 19 residues. For the CDR3, the DNA is TGCAGTGCTAGAGATCTAAGCGGGAGGGTCCAAGCTCCCACAGATACGCAGTATTTT. This codes for CSARDLSGRVQAPTDTQYF.

In its sample, this clonotype was seen many times. J is TRBJ2-3 and V is TRBV5-5, with D hard to call. V was pared by 0 bases and J by 2 bases, with 10 bases between. The CDR3 consists of 15 residues. CDR1 SGHKS and CDR2 YYEKEE come from the germline V gene (reference sequence). The CDR3 DNA follows: TGTGCCAGCAGCTTGGCGGGTCAAACCACAGATACGCAGTATTTT. Translation gives CASSLAGQTTDTQYF.

This rearrangement joins TRBV12-5 to TRBJ1-1; no reliable D call. Germline assignment: CDR1 LGHNT and CDR2 FRNRAP. The CDR3 totals 13 residues. V lost 0 bases to trimming and J lost 7 bases, with 9 bases between them. The CDR3 loop reads CASGLVGRNEAFF. The CDR3 DNA follows: TGTGCTAGTGGTTTGGTGGGCCGGAATGAAGCTTTCTTT.

V usage is TRBV5-6 and J usage is TRBJ1-2, with D uncertain. Germline CDR1 and CDR2: SGHDT and YYEEEE. Trimming pared 5 bases from V and 3 bases from J, leaving 11 bases between. The CDR3 contains 13 residues. The CDR3 loop is CASSSDGYYGYTF. The CDR3 DNA sequence: TGTGCCAGCAGTTCCGACGGATACTATGGCTACACCTTC.

This clonotype has just a few counts. The chain employs TRBV20-1 and TRBJ2-3, with 13 positions matching TRBD2. Germline V gene lookup returns CDR1 DFQATT and CDR2 SNEGSKA (reference sequence). This CDR3 is built from 18 residues. V trimming: 6 bases; J trimming: 3 bases; junction bases outside the gene matches: 15. CDR3 amino acids: CSAAGRTSGSPVTDTQYF. CDR3 DNA sequence: TGCAGTGCCGCGGGCCGGACTAGCGGGAGTCCGGTAACAGATACGCAGTATTTT.

This clonotype was observed many times. V gene TRBV7-2 combines with J gene TRBJ2-7; weak D call: TRBD2 (7 bases). Looked up from germline, CDR1 is SGHTA and CDR2 is FQGNSA. With 7 bases removed from V and 4 bases from J, the gap between germline ends came to 23 bases. The CDR3 is made up of 16 amino acids. The DNA for the CDR3 is TGTGCCAGCAACCCCGATGGAGCGGGAACAGGGTACGAGCAGTACTTC. Its protein product is CASNPDGAGTGYEQYF.

Notes on this clonotype: Given a much more abundant clone one base away, this may be a read error. This CDR3 is CASSLIGSGNTMYF. The CDR3 DNA is TGTGCCAGCAGCTTAATAGGTTCTGGAAACACCATGTATTTT. The rearrangement uses TRBV7-2 and TRBJ1-3; D is uncertain. Germline V CDR1 and CDR2: SGHTA, FQGNSA. The CDR3 totals 14 residues.

This clonotype was recorded a few times. The rearrangement uses TRBV12-3 or TRBV12-4 and TRBJ2-2, with a weak D call TRBD1 (6 bases). V was shortened by 1 base and J by 3 bases, with 6 bases between the two germline ends. CDR3 length: 14 residues. For the CDR3, the DNA is TGTGCCAGCAGTTTAGACAGGGACACCGGGGAGCTGTTTTTT. Amino acid sequence: CASSLDRDTGELFF.

This clonotype was picked up many times. The chain is built from TRBV28 and TRBJ2-3; a weak D match, TRBD1 (6 bases). This CDR3 is 13 amino acids long. The ends were cut back, 4 bases at V and 4 bases at J, with 9 bases in the middle. The germline CDR1 and CDR2 sequences are MDHEN and SYDVKM. CDR3 protein: CASSSRGSDTQYF. CDR3 nucleotides: TGTGCCAGCAGTTCCAGGGGATCAGATACGCAGTATTTT.

Ten or more counts support this clonotype. V gene TRBV9 combines with J gene TRBJ1-1; 9 nucleotides match TRBD1. Germline V gene lookup returns CDR1 SGDLS and CDR2 YYNGEE. This CDR3 is built from 14 residues. V was pared by 4 bases and J by 5 bases, with 6 bases of the junction left unmatched. CDR3 in DNA: TGTGCCAGCAGCCCAAGGGACAGGGTGACTGAAGCTTTCTTT. It translates to CASSPRDRVTEAFF.

This clonotype was picked up a small number of times. CDR3 region: CASNPGGFEQYF. CDR3 bases: TGTGCCAGCAACCCGGGGGGCTTCGAGCAGTACTTC. The J gene is TRBJ2-7, the V gene TRBV6-6, with D perhaps TRBD2 (7 bases). Germline V lookup: CDR1 MNHNY, CDR2 SVGAGI (reference sequence). Trimming removed 7 bases from V and 6 bases from J, with 13 bases in between. There are 12 residues in the CDR3.

This clonotype has ten or more counts. This chain links TRBV6-1 with TRBJ1-6; no definite D call. Looked up from germline, CDR1 is MNHNS and CDR2 is SASEGT. The CDR3 runs 14 residues. With 1 base removed from V and 2 bases from J, the gap between germline ends came to 3 bases. The CDR3 DNA reads as TGTGCCAGCAGTGAAGGGACCTATAATTCACCCCTCCACTTT. Translated: CASSEGTYNSPLHF.

This clonotype occurred many times. V usage is TRBV12-3 or TRBV12-4 and J usage is TRBJ2-3; 7 bases fit TRBD1. The CDR3 totals 16 residues. Losses at the gene ends were 6 bases for V and 5 bases for J; bases not matched to a gene: 14. This CDR3 is CASSRRQGGIKDTQYF. In nucleotides, the CDR3 is TGTGCCAGCAGCCGGAGACAGGGCGGTATCAAAGATACGCAGTATTTT.

The CDR3 here is CASSMAETQYF. For the CDR3, the DNA is TGTGCCAGCTCTATGGCGGAGACCCAGTACTTC. This chain connects TRBV28 to TRBJ2-5; D not resolved. This CDR3 has 11 amino acids. Germline values: CDR1 MDHEN, CDR2 SYDVKM. V gave up 8 bases and J gave up 5 bases, with 9 bases separating them.

The J gene is TRBJ2-1, the V gene TRBV30, with unresolved D. V was cut by 2 bases and J by 6 bases, with 11 bases left in between. This CDR3 is built from 13 residues. Germline CDR1 and CDR2: GTSNPN and SVGIG (reference sequence). The CDR3 DNA sequence: TGTGCCTGGAGTCTTAGCAGATTCAATGAGCAGTTCTTC. This gives the protein CAWSLSRFNEQFF.

This clonotype appeared a few times. The CDR3, as DNA: TGTGCCAGCTCCTGGGACAGGGGAAATTCACCCCTCCACTTT. Residues: CASSWDRGNSPLHF. The J gene is TRBJ1-6, the V gene TRBV27; TRBD1 agrees at 10 bases. J gave up 7 bases and V 8 bases, and 5 bases lay outside the gene matches. Germline CDR1 reads MNHEY; CDR2 reads SMNVEV (reference sequence). The CDR3 spans 14 residues.

This clonotype was counted ten times or more. This sequence joins TRBV5-6 and TRBJ2-2; the D gene is possibly TRBD2 (6 bases). This CDR3 contains 14 residues. Between the trimmed V and J ends, which lost 3 bases and 5 bases, there was a span of 11 bases. Germline V CDR1 and CDR2: SGHDT, YYEEEE. The CDR3 spells CASSSGVGTGELFF. In nucleotides, the CDR3 is TGTGCCAGCAGCTCGGGAGTTGGAACCGGGGAGCTGTTTTTT.